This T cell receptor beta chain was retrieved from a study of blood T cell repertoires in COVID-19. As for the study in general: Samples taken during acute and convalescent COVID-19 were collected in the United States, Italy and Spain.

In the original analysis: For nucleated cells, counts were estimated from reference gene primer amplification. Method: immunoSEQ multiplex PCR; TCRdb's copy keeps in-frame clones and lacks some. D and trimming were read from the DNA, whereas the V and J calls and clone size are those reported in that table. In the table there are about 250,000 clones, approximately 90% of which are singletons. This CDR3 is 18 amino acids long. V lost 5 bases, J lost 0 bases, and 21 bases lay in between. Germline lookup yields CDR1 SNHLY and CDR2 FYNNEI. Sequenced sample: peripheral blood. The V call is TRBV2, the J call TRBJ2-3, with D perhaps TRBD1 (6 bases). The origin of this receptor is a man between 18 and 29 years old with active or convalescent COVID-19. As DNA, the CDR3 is TGTGCCAGCAGTTCCCCCGGACAGTTAAGCGCTAGCACAGATACGCAGTATTTT. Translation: CASSSPGQLSASTDTQYF.